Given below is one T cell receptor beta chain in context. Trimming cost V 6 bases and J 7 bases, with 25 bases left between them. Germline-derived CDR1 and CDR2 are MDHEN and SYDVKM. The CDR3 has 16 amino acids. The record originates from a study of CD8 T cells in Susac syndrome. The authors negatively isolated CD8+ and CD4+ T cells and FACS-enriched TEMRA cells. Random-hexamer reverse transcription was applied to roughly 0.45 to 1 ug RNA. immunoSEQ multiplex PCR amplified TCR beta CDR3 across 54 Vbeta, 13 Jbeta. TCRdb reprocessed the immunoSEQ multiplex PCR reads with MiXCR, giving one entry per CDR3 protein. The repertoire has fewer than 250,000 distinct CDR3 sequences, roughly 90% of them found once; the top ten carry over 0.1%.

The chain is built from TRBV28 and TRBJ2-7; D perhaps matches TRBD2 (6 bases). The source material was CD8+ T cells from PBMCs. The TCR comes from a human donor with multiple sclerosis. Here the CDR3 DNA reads TGTGCCAGCAGCACTGGATCTGGGGGGACCTTTCTGGAGCAGTACTTC. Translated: CASSTGSGGTFLEQYF.